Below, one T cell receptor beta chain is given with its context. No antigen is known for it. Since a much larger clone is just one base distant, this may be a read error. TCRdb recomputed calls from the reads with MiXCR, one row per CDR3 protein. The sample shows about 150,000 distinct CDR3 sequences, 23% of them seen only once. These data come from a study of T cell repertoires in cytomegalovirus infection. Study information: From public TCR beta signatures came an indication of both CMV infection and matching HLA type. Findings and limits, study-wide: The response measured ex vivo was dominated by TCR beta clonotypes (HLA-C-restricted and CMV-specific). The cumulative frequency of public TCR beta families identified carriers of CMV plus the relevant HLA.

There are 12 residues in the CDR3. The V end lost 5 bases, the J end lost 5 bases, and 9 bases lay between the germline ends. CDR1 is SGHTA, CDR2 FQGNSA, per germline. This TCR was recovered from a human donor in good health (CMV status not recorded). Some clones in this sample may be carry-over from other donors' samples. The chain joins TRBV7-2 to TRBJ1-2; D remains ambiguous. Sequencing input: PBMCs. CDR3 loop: CASSPPAYGYTF. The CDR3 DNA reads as TGTGCCAGCAGCCCCCCCGCATATGGCTACACCTTC.